A selection of T cell receptor beta chains follows, all from one sample in a study of cytomegalovirus exposure and HLA in healthy donors. The protocol was immunoSEQ multiplex PCR, while the TCRdb copy is restricted to in-frame clones and leaves out a portion. The sample consists of over 100,000 clones, approximately 58% of them appearing once. The sample was PBMCs. The origin of the receptors is a woman in her twenties or thirties in good health and CMV-seronegative. The CDR3 runs from the conserved cysteine through the conserved F or W. The D gene is left open where the match is weak. Size tells how often a clone was seen (once, few, many) or the class of an expanded clone, and some rows leave it out.

size,D,V,J,CDR3,DNA
NA,NA,TRBV19,TRBJ2-5,CASSSTGLGETQYF,TGTGCCAGTAGTTCCACGGGGTTGGGAGAGACCCAGTACTTC
NA,NA,TRBV7-2,TRBJ2-2,CASSWDLNTGELFF,TGTGCCAGCAGCTGGGACTTGAACACCGGGGAGCTGTTTTTT
NA,TRBD2,TRBV14,TRBJ2-3,CASSQVAFPSGIPRTDTQYF,TGTGCCAGCAGCCAAGTTGCCTTTCCTAGCGGGATCCCACGCACAGATACGCAGTATTTT
NA,TRBD1,TRBV18,TRBJ1-4,CASSPGQGNEKLFF,TGTGCCAGCTCACCGGGACAGGGAAATGAAAAACTGTTTTTT
NA,NA,TRBV6-5,TRBJ1-5,CASSYVVQNSNQPQHF,TGTGCCAGCAGTTACGTGGTACAGAATAGCAATCAGCCCCAGCATTTT
NA,TRBD1,TRBV11-1,TRBJ2-2,CASSFIDWGTENTGELFF,TGTGCCAGCAGCTTCATTGACTGGGGGACAGAGAACACCGGGGAGCTGTTTTTT
NA,NA,TRBV9,TRBJ2-5,CASSVGSGNQETQYF,TGTGCCAGCAGCGTAGGTAGCGGAAACCAAGAGACCCAGTACTTC
NA,NA,TRBV2,TRBJ1-3,CASSGRGRNTIYF,TGTGCCAGCAGTGGCAGGGGTAGAAACACCATATATTTT
NA,TRBD1,TRBV11-2,TRBJ2-7,CASSLARDRAYEQYF,TGTGCCAGCAGCCTTGCCCGGGACAGGGCCTACGAGCAGTACTTC
few,NA,TRBV11-2,TRBJ2-1,CASSLELYNEQFF,TGTGCCAGCAGCTTAGAACTCTACAATGAGCAGTTCTTC
NA,TRBD2,TRBV19,TRBJ2-1,CASSIAGTSGINEQFF,TGTGCCAGTAGTATAGCGGGGACTAGCGGGATTAATGAGCAGTTCTTC
NA,TRBD2,TRBV7-9,TRBJ2-1,CASSHSGANSYNEQFF,TGTGCCAGCAGTCATAGCGGGGCCAACTCCTACAATGAGCAGTTCTTC
few,TRBD2,TRBV7-9,TRBJ2-3,CASSRQAGLAGLTDTQYF,TGTGCCAGCAGCCGTCAGGCGGGACTAGCGGGCCTCACAGATACGCAGTATTTT
few,TRBD2,TRBV9,TRBJ2-5,CASSGSGRIDQETQYF,TGTGCCAGCAGCGGTAGCGGGAGAATCGATCAAGAGACCCAGTACTTC
NA,TRBD2,TRBV6-1,TRBJ2-7,CASTLGLAASYEQYF,TGTGCCAGCACACTAGGACTAGCGGCCTCCTACGAGCAGTACTTC
NA,TRBD2,TRBV5-4,TRBJ2-1,CASSPGLAANSYNEQFF,TGTGCCAGCAGCCCGGGACTAGCGGCCAACTCCTACAATGAGCAGTTCTTC
NA,TRBD2,TRBV2,TRBJ2-4,CATTSGRAGLENVDRENIQYF,TGTGCCACCACCAGCGGGAGGGCCGGGCTCGAAAACGTAGACCGAGAAAACATTCAGTACTTC
once,NA,TRBV6-1,TRBJ1-2,CASSEHQGRYGYTF,TGTGCCAGCAGTGAACATCAGGGAAGGTATGGCTACACCTTC
NA,TRBD2,TRBV10-2,TRBJ2-7,CASSRLAGVNYEQYF,TGCGCCAGCAGCCGACTAGCGGGAGTAAACTACGAGCAGTACTTC
NA,NA,TRBV27,TRBJ2-5,CASTNLGEETQYF,TGTGCCAGCACCAACTTAGGGGAAGAGACCCAGTACTTC
once,TRBD1,TRBV19,TRBJ2-7,CASSSQGADEQYF,TGTGCCAGTAGTAGTCAGGGGGCAGACGAGCAGTACTTC
few,TRBD2,TRBV15,TRBJ2-1,CATSRNSGRRGEQFF,TGTGCCACCAGCAGAAATAGCGGGAGGAGGGGTGAGCAGTTCTTC
NA,TRBD2,TRBV7-2,TRBJ2-5,CASSLELAGGQETQYF,TGTGCCAGCAGCTTAGAACTAGCGGGAGGCCAAGAGACCCAGTACTTC
once,NA,TRBV7-6,TRBJ2-7,CASSLVADSYEQYF,TGTGCCAGCAGCTTAGTCGCAGACTCCTACGAGCAGTACTTC
NA,TRBD2,TRBV5-1,TRBJ2-5,CASSLTATSGRPEETQYF,TGCGCCAGCAGCTTGACCGCCACTAGCGGGAGACCCGAAGAGACCCAGTACTTC
NA,NA,TRBV6-5,TRBJ2-7,CASSYRTDIGEQYF,TGTGCCAGCAGTTACCGGACTGATATCGGAGAGCAGTACTTC
NA,NA,TRBV7-2,TRBJ1-1,CASSLYSLNTEAFF,TGTGCCAGCAGCTTATATTCGTTGAACACTGAAGCTTTCTTT
once,TRBD2,TRBV6-4,TRBJ2-1,CASSDSKGSGRENEQFF,TGTGCCAGCAGTGACTCGAAGGGTAGCGGGAGGGAGAATGAGCAGTTCTTC
NA,TRBD2,TRBV27,TRBJ2-1,CASSSFGGAGGYNEQFF,TGTGCCAGCAGTTCCTTCGGGGGAGCGGGAGGGTACAATGAGCAGTTCTTC
NA,TRBD1,TRBV6-1,TRBJ1-3,CASSGQGGGNTIYF,TGTGCCAGCAGTGGACAGGGGGGTGGAAACACCATATATTTT
NA,NA,TRBV5-3,TRBJ1-4,CARSLKRRANEKLFF,TGTGCCAGAAGCCTAAAACGACGGGCTAATGAAAAACTGTTTTTT
NA,NA,TRBV4-1,TRBJ2-7,CASSPRTDSYEQYF,TGCGCCAGCAGCCCGAGGACAGACTCCTACGAGCAGTACTTC
NA,NA,TRBV5-1,TRBJ2-3,CASSSLGDTDTQYF,TGCGCCAGCAGCTCGTTAGGGGACACAGATACGCAGTATTTT
few,NA,TRBV6-5,TRBJ2-7,CASSYGASNLEQYF,TGTGCCAGCAGTTACGGAGCTAGCAACCTCGAGCAGTACTTC
NA,TRBD1,TRBV30,TRBJ1-5,CAWSVQGGGNQPQHF,TGTGCCTGGAGTGTACAGGGGGGAGGCAATCAGCCCCAGCATTTT